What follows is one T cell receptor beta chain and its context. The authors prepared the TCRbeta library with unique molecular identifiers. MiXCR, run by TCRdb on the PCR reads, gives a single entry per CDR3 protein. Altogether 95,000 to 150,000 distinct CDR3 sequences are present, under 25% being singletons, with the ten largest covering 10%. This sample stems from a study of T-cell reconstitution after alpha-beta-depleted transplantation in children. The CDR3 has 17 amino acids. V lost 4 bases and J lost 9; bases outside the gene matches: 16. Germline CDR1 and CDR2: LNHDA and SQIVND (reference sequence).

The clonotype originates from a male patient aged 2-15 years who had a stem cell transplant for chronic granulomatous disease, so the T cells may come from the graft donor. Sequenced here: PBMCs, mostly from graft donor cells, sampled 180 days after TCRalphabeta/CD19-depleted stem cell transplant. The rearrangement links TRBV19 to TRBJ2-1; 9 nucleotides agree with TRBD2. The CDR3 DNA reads TGTGCCAGTAGTAAAGGGGGGAGGGTAGCGGGAGAGGTTGAGCAGTTCTTC. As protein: CASSKGGRVAGEVEQFF.